The rows below give T cell receptor beta chains drawn from one sample of a study of T cells in localized non-small cell lung cancer. This table comes from immunoSEQ multiplex PCR, and its TCRdb copy is limited to in-frame clones, with some not included. The sample consists of approximately 14,000 clones, approximately 89% of them appearing once. Material: peripheral blood mononuclear cells, obtained before any cancer treatment. These TCRs come from a man between 40 and 75 years old with stage III lung adenocarcinoma. Each CDR3 is given with its conserved first and last residue. Fields, in order: J gene, clone size, D gene, V gene, CDR3 protein, CDR3 DNA. D genes are given only for firm matches. Not every row has a clone size; where given, it reads once, few, many or a size class.

>TRBJ2-7|NA|NA|TRBV11-2
CASSLTSYEQYF
TGTGCCAGCAGTTTAACCTCCTACGAGCAGTACTTC
>TRBJ1-2|NA|NA|TRBV6-6
CASSHRDGRYGYTF
TGTGCCAGCAGCCATCGAGACGGAAGGTATGGCTACACCTTC
>TRBJ2-2|NA|NA|TRBV9
CASSVGGGYTGELFF
TGTGCCAGCAGCGTAGGTGGCGGTTACACCGGGGAGCTGTTTTTT
>TRBJ2-3|NA|NA|TRBV4-2
CASSQDVSRGTDTQYF
TGTGCCAGCAGCCAAGATGTGAGTCGTGGCACAGATACGCAGTATTTT
>TRBJ1-5|NA|NA|TRBV10-2
CASSERGGRNQPQHF
TGCGCCAGCAGTGAGAGGGGGGGGAGGAATCAGCCCCAGCATTTT
>TRBJ2-3|NA|NA|TRBV15
CATSRVRQSTDTQYF
TGTGCCACCAGCAGAGTACGCCAATCCACAGATACGCAGTATTTT
>TRBJ1-3|NA|NA|TRBV6-6
CASGLSGNTIYF
TGTGCCAGCGGATTGAGTGGAAACACCATATATTTT
>TRBJ2-7|few|NA|TRBV7-2
CASSPMGVGTFDYEQYF
TGTGCCAGCAGCCCCATGGGGGTAGGGACCTTTGACTACGAGCAGTACTTC
>TRBJ1-1|NA|TRBD1|TRBV2
CASSPISRQGRTFF
TGTGCCAGCAGTCCAATCTCCAGACAGGGTAGGACTTTCTTT
>TRBJ2-1|NA|TRBD2|TRBV9
CASSPQLLAGIGEQFF
TGTGCCAGCAGCCCCCAGCTGCTAGCGGGAATTGGTGAGCAGTTCTTC